This TCR beta chain was identified during a study of T cells expressing NK-cell markers. As for the study in general: There were seven HCMV-seropositive donors and one seronegative donor among the eight sequenced. Study results and limitations: The study found dominant NKG2C+ clonotypes at 1.0-7.0% of CD8+ T cells in several donors.

UMIs accompanied the 5'RACE template switching by which TCR beta cDNA was made. TCRdb re-called the 5' RACE reads; one entry per CDR3 protein, DNA not given. This repertoire includes some 450,000 distinct CDR3 sequences. As concerns this clonotype: Antigen: not known.

The sequenced sample consisted of blood T cells: a sorted CD56 or NKG2C T cell subset, CD4+ or CD8+ T cells, or bulk PBMC T cells (not recorded which). This TCR came from a woman aged 18 to 75 in good health.

The CDR3 is CAQRSEIYEKLFF. V is TRBV2 and J is TRBJ1-4. The CDR3 totals 13 residues. The germline V gene encodes CDR1 SNHLY and CDR2 FYNNEI. Full variable domain (rest looked up from reference TRBV2 and TRBJ1-4): EPEVTQTPSHQVTQMGQEVILRCVPISNHLYFYWYRQILGQKVEFLVSFYNNEISEKSEIFDDQFSVERPDGSNFTLKIRSTKLEDSAMYFCAQRSEIYEKLFFGSGTQLSVL.